These T cell receptor beta chains were read from a single sample in a study of siplizumab effects on memory and regulatory T cells. Libraries were prepared by immunoSEQ multiplex PCR; TCRdb keeps only in-frame clonotypes and omits some of them. Found here are some 73,000 clones, 93% of them singletons; the top ten hold 4% to 5.5%. Sequencing was carried out using CD8+ T cells sorted from blood. All receptors come from a human donor in good health. The CDR3 runs from the conserved cysteine through the conserved F or W. D genes are given only for firm matches. Where a row states a size, it is once, few, many or the class of an expanded clone; other rows omit it.

-	TRBV5-5	-	TRBJ1-3	TGTGCCAGCAGCTTACCGGGGGCTGGAAACACCATATATTTT	CASSLPGAGNTIYF
TRBD1	TRBV5-5	-	TRBJ2-7	TGTGCCAGCAGCTTACAGGGGCAGGGGCCCTACGAGCAGTACTTC	CASSLQGQGPYEQYF
-	TRBV5-4	-	TRBJ2-1	TGTGCCAGCAGCCCCAAAGCAGGGAATGAGCAGTTCTTC	CASSPKAGNEQFF
-	TRBV7-6	-	TRBJ2-7	TGTGCCAGCAGCTTAGTAGGCGACGCCGTCCCCTACGAGCAGTACTTC	CASSLVGDAVPYEQYF
-	TRBV7-3	-	TRBJ2-5	TGTGCCAGCAGCATAGGTTCGGGAGAGACCCAGTACTTC	CASSIGSGETQYF
TRBD1	TRBV28	-	TRBJ2-7	TGTGCCAGCAGTAGACAGGGCTCCTACGAGCAGTACTTC	CASSRQGSYEQYF
-	TRBV2	-	TRBJ2-3	TGTGCCAGCAGTGAACTTGGCGGGGTTGTGACAGATACGCAGTATTTT	CASSELGGVVTDTQYF
-	TRBV20-1	-	TRBJ1-1	TGCAGTTGTGGGGGGTACACTGAAGCTTTCTTT	CSCGGYTEAFF
-	TRBV9	-	TRBJ1-5	TGTGCCAGCAGCGAGGGGGGCAATCAGCCCCAGCATTTT	CASSEGGNQPQHF
-	TRBV5-8	-	TRBJ2-5	TGTGCCAGCAGCCCCCAGGATGAGGAGCCCCAAGAGACCCAGTACTTC	CASSPQDEEPQETQYF
TRBD1	TRBV11-3	-	TRBJ1-2	TGTGCCAGCAGCTTACCCCCGCGGACAGGGGCGATTTATGGCTACACCTTC	CASSLPPRTGAIYGYTF
TRBD1	TRBV4-1	-	TRBJ1-1	TGCGCCAGCAGCCAAGGGGCAGGGGGCGACGGCACTGAAGCTTTCTTT	CASSQGAGGDGTEAFF
-	TRBV7-2	-	TRBJ2-3	TGTGCCAGCAGCTTAATCGGGGGCGGAGATACGCAGTATTTT	CASSLIGGGDTQYF
TRBD2	TRBV25-1	once	TRBJ2-7	TGTGCCAGCAGTGACGGGGGGTGGGAGCAGTACTTC	CASSDGGWEQYF
TRBD1	TRBV28	once	TRBJ2-6	TGTGCCAGCAGTTTTTGGGACAGACCCTCTGGGGCCAACGTCCTGACTTTC	CASSFWDRPSGANVLTF
TRBD1	TRBV9	-	TRBJ2-2	TGTGCCAGCAGCGGTCGAAGGACAGGTCCCACCGGGGAGCTGTTTTTT	CASSGRRTGPTGELFF
TRBD2	TRBV2	-	TRBJ2-1	TGTGCCAGCAGAGGACTAGCGGGGGACACTCCTTACAATGAGCAGTTCTTC	CASRGLAGDTPYNEQFF
TRBD1	TRBV19	-	TRBJ2-1	TGTGCCAGTAGCGAGGGGGCGAACAATGAGCAGTTCTTC	CASSEGANNEQFF
-	TRBV4-3	-	TRBJ2-7	TGCGCCAGCAGCCCCTCCCGGGACGTAGCCTACGAGCAGTACTTC	CASSPSRDVAYEQYF
-	TRBV6-5	-	TRBJ1-2	TGTGCCAGCAGTTTTGGGATAGACTATGGCTACACCTTC	CASSFGIDYGYTF
-	TRBV13	-	TRBJ2-5	TGTGCCAGCAGCTGGGGAAGGTCACAGGGGACCCAGTACTTC	CASSWGRSQGTQYF
-	TRBV5-6	-	TRBJ2-7	TGTGCCAGCAGCCCCGAGAGCTCCTACGAGCAGTACTTC	CASSPESSYEQYF
-	TRBV27	-	TRBJ1-2	TGTGCCAGACCGACTCCGGGGCCCGGAGGCTACACCTTC	CARPTPGPGGYTF
-	TRBV5-8	-	TRBJ1-3	TGTGCCAGCAGCTTGGGACAGATCTCTGGAAACACCATATATTTT	CASSLGQISGNTIYF